Described below is a single TCR beta chain sequence and its context. The data are from a study of PD-L1 blockade in urothelial cancer. Turning to the study itself: Males with bladder-origin urothelial cancer constituted about nine tenths of the roughly 29 patients. Blood was tested 3 weeks (second dose) and 6 weeks into treatment.

There are 16 residues in the CDR3. The germline V gene encodes CDR1 SGHAT and CDR2 FQNNGV. Germline trimming cut 2 bases from V and 0 bases from J; bases unmatched to any gene: 3. TCR analog templates of synthetic origin were spiked into each PCR. The protocol was immunoSEQ multiplex PCR, while the TCRdb copy is restricted to in-frame clones and leaves out a portion. The sample lists 100,000 to 150,000 clones; 65% to 85% were seen once. The time point: pretreatment peripheral blood. This chain links TRBV11-2 with TRBJ2-3, with 9 positions matching TRBD2. The material sequenced was PBMCs, taken around atezolizumab (anti-PD-L1) treatment. The sequence came from a man in his fifties with urothelial cancer. The CDR3: CASSLWAGGSTDTQYF. The CDR3 region has the DNA TGTGCCAGCAGCTTATGGGCGGGAGGGAGCACAGATACGCAGTATTTT.